This T cell receptor beta chain stems from a study of cytomegalovirus exposure and HLA in healthy donors. About the study: The 120 validation repertoires matched the roughly 630 first-cohort repertoires in platform, a later analysis reported. Study-level points and caveats: Overall, about 160 TCR beta chains were annotated as cytomegalovirus-associated.

The protocol was immunoSEQ multiplex PCR, while the TCRdb copy is restricted to in-frame clones and leaves out a portion. This table has roughly 80,000 clones, about nine tenths appearing once. Note on this clone: Its matching antigen is unknown.

CDR1 and CDR2 from the germline V gene are MNHEY and SMNVEV (reference sequence). The CDR3 extends over 14 amino acids. Trimming left V 3 bases short and J 5 bases short, with 12 bases between. The clonotype comes from a young man in good health and CMV-seronegative. The rearrangement joins TRBV27 to TRBJ2-3, with D possibly being TRBD2 (5 bases). Material for sequencing was PBMCs. The CDR3 DNA reads as TGTGCCAGCAGTTTTTCCCGGGAATTAGATACGCAGTATTTT. Its protein product is CASSFSRELDTQYF.